The TCR beta chain described here comes from a study of PD-1 blockade in classical Hodgkin lymphoma. Time point in this sample: cycle 4 day 1 (C4D1), after 5 to 7 weeks of nivolumab. Exposure to brentuximab vedotin varied, and each patient had relapsed following autologous stem cell transplantation. Best outcomes ranged across complete response, partial response and progressive disease. This CDR3 has 11 residues. Germline CDR1 is SGHNT and CDR2 is YYREEE (reference sequence). A word on this clone: Its target is unknown. Germline is not matched at one junction end, which may reflect a read error.

Only in-frame clones appear in the TCRdb table, and some are missing; sequencing was by immunoSEQ multiplex PCR. This sample yields around 60,000 clones, of which 70% to 90% are seen a single time; approximately 8.4% belongs to the top ten. Findings and caveats of the study: In newly diagnosed patients, baseline TCR diversity was reportedly below that of healthy donors. Factors driving the repertoire differences, possibly disease activity or prior therapy, remain undefined. A significant rise in TCR diversity by C4D1 was seen for CD4+ but not CD8+ cells.

The genes are TRBV5-4 and TRBJ2-7, with D tentatively TRBD1 (6 bases). The starting material was peripheral blood mononuclear cells (PBMCs), obtained before the fourth cycle of nivolumab. The source of this sequence is a human donor with classical Hodgkin lymphoma. The CDR3 coding sequence is TGTGCCAGCAGCTTGGGGGACATGGGGACCTTC. It specifies CASSLGDMGTF.